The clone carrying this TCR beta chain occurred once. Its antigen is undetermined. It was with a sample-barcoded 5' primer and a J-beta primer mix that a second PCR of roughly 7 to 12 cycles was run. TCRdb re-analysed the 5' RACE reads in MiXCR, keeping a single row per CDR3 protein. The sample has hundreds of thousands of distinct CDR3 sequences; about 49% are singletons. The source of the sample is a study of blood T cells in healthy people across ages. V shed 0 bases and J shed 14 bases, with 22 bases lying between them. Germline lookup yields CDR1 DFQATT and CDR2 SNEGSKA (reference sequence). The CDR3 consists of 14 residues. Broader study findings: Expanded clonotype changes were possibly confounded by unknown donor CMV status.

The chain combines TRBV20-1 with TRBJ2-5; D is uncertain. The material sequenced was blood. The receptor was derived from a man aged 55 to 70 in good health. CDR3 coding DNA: TGCAGTGCTAGAGAGGGATCGACCCGCAACGAGCACTACTTC. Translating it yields CSAREGSTRNEHYF.